The 16 T cell receptor beta chains below come from one sample, sequenced in a study of blood T cell repertoires in COVID-19 (dated by TCRdb to the early 2020s). To prepare the library, the immunoSEQ multiplex PCR assay was applied. TCRdb provides this immuneACCESS table in a form limited to in-frame rearrangements. Some clones are lacking; in checked studies, under half of them reflect an unresolved V gene, and why the rest are absent is not known. This sample lists around 310,000 clones; about 91% were detected once. Around a tenth of the sample is in the top ten clones. Sequences were obtained from PBMCs or T cells enriched from blood (not recorded which). These receptors were collected from a woman aged 40 to 55 who had recovered from COVID-19.

The chain is built from TRBV30 and TRBJ1-3, with 8 positions matching TRBD1. Germline V gives CDR1 GTSNPN, CDR2 SVGIG (reference sequence). This CDR3 is built from 16 residues. V shed 2 bases and J 1 base; nucleotides not matched to a gene: 7. CDR3 sequence (DNA): TGTGCCTGGAGTCAAGGCAGGGGGCGGTCTGGAAACACCATATATTTT. Its translation is CAWSQGRGRSGNTIYF.

The chain combines TRBV27 with TRBJ1-2, with no clear D. Trimming stripped 3 bases from V and 4 bases from J, with 15 bases between. The V gene's germline CDR1 is MNHEY and CDR2 SMNVEV (reference sequence). This CDR3 contains 15 residues. This chain's CDR3 is CASSLDRGMGYGYTF. Written as DNA, the CDR3 is TGTGCCAGCAGTTTGGATAGAGGGATGGGCTATGGCTACACCTTC.

This clone was seen more than once but under ten times. CDR3 in amino acids: CASSGGGTYEQYF. The CDR3 DNA reads as TGTGCCAGCAGTGGGGGAGGAACCTACGAGCAGTACTTC. The V call is TRBV28, the J call TRBJ2-7, with TRBD2 as a possible D gene (6 bases). CDR3 length: 13 amino acids. In germline, CDR1 is MDHEN, CDR2 SYDVKM. The V and J ends lost 5 bases and 2 bases respectively, with 10 bases between them.

This clone has only one observation. The chain carries TRBV7-9 and TRBJ1-1; 9 bases fit TRBD1. The CDR3 has 12 amino acids. Trimming took 5 bases from V and 8 from J; bases not matched to a gene: 3. Germline CDR1 reads SEHNR; CDR2 reads FQNEAQ (reference sequence). This CDR3 is CASSVDRGEAFF. The CDR3 nucleotides are TGTGCCAGCAGCGTGGACAGGGGAGAAGCTTTCTTT.

J is TRBJ1-5 and V is TRBV3-1 (or the pseudogene TRBV3-2); D gene uncertain. CDR3 size: 16 residues. The germline V and J ends were trimmed by 3 bases and 12 bases, with 24 bases remaining between them. Germline V gene sequence: CDR1 LGHDT, CDR2 YNNKEL (reference sequence). The chain's CDR3 is CASSHSLRDQRGHQHF. CDR3 DNA: TGTGCCAGCAGCCATTCCCTTCGGGATCAACGGGGTCACCAGCATTTT.

This chain links TRBV28 with TRBJ1-2, with D perhaps TRBD1 (6 bases). The V gene lost 5 bases and the J gene lost 4 bases, with 11 bases spanning the gap. The CDR3 spans 13 residues. Germline CDR1 is MDHEN and CDR2 is SYDVKM. For the CDR3, the DNA is TGTGCCAGCAGTGAGGGGGTCCCCTATGGCTACACCTTC. It is translated as CASSEGVPYGYTF.

The V and J genes are TRBV20-1 and TRBJ1-4; 9 positions agree with TRBD1. CDR1 is DFQATT, CDR2 SNEGSKA, per germline (reference sequence). V trimming: 3 bases; J trimming: 8 bases; junction bases outside the gene matches: 7. This CDR3 spans 14 amino acids. In DNA, the CDR3 is TGCAGTGCTAGTGGAGACAGGGGGATAGAAAAACTGTTTTTT. This gives the protein CSASGDRGIEKLFF.

This chain uses TRBV12-3 or TRBV12-4 with TRBJ1-2, with D perhaps matching TRBD1 (5 bases). The CDR3 is 13 amino acids. The ends were cut back, 5 bases at V and 6 bases at J, with 13 bases in the middle. The chain's CDR3 is CASSGGAANGYTF. CDR3 DNA: TGTGCCAGCAGTGGAGGGGCGGCGAATGGCTACACCTTC.

The chain links TRBV7-8 to TRBJ2-1; D uncertain. There are 15 residues in the CDR3. V was clipped by 4 bases and J by 5 bases, with 15 bases between them. From germline, CDR1 is SGHVS and CDR2 FQNEAQ. The CDR3 protein is CASSSRIRQDNEQFF. The CDR3 DNA sequence: TGTGCCAGCAGCTCCCGTATTCGGCAGGACAATGAGCAGTTCTTC. The full variable domain, in which reference TRBV7-8 and TRBJ2-1 provide the parts outside the CDR3, is GAGVSQSPRYKVAKRGQDVALRCDPISGHVSLFWYQQALGQGPEFLTYFQNEAQLDKSGLPSDRFFAERPEGSVSTLKIQRTQQEDSAVYLCASSSRIRQDNEQFFGPGTRLTVL.

This sequence joins TRBV7-2 and TRBJ2-7, with 8 bases matching TRBD1. CDR1 and CDR2 (germline): SGHTA, FQGNSA. The CDR3 has 14 residues. The V segment lost 5 bases and the J segment 0 bases; nucleotides outside the gene matches: 3. CDR3 bases: TGTGCCAGCAGCGGGGACAGGCTCTCCTACGAGCAGTACTTC. Its protein is CASSGDRLSYEQYF. Drawing the rest from reference TRBV7-2 and TRBJ2-7, the complete variable domain is GAGVSQSPSNKVTEKGKDVELRCDPISGHTALYWYRQSLGQGLEFLIYFQGNSAPDKSGLPSDRFSAERTGGSVSTLTIQRTQQEDSAVYLCASSGDRLSYEQYFGPGTRLTVT.

This chain links TRBV3-1 (or the pseudogene TRBV3-2) with TRBJ2-1, with D possibly TRBD2 on 6 matching bases. This CDR3 spans 17 amino acids. V dropped 0 bases and J dropped 8 bases, with 20 bases sitting between them. The germline V gene encodes CDR1 LGHDT and CDR2 YNNKEL (reference sequence). DNA for the CDR3: TGTGCCAGCAGCCAAGAAGGCGGCGGGGCCTTCGGGGATGAGCAGTTCTTC. This translates into CASSQEGGGAFGDEQFF.

This chain connects TRBV7-2 to TRBJ1-6; tentatively, D is TRBD1 (5 bases). The CDR3 runs 15 residues. The germline V and J ends were trimmed by 1 base and 10 bases, with 14 bases remaining between them. Per germline, CDR1 SGHTA and CDR2 FQGNSA. CDR3 sequence (DNA): TGTGCCAGCAGCTTAGAGACGGGGGACGTCTCACCCCTCCACTTT. Translated, it gives CASSLETGDVSPLHF.

J is TRBJ1-6 and V is TRBV6-2 or TRBV6-3; D gene ambiguous. This CDR3 has 14 amino acids. V was pared by 0 bases and J by 12 bases, with 12 bases between. Germline values: CDR1 MNHEY, CDR2 SVGEGT. The CDR3 DNA reads TGTGCCAGCAGTTACTCGGCCAGTGAAGTACCCCTCCACTTT. It codes for CASSYSASEVPLHF.

This clone was seen just once. This chain connects TRBV4-3 to TRBJ2-5; maybe TRBD1 (6 bases). Trimming removed 2 bases at V and 1 base at J, with 8 bases between. CDR1 and CDR2 from the germline V gene are LGHNA and YSLEER. The CDR3 has 14 residues. The CDR3 nucleotides read TGCGCCAGCAGCCAATTGGGGGCCCAAGAGACCCAGTACTTC. It is translated as CASSQLGAQETQYF.

The V call is TRBV5-1, the J call TRBJ1-3; 7 nucleotides match TRBD1. V lost 4 bases and J lost 0; bases outside the gene matches: 7. The CDR3 is 16 residues long. CDR1 and CDR2 from the germline V gene are SGHRS and YFSETQ. CDR3 residues: CASSPGQPLSGNTIYF. The CDR3 region has the DNA TGCGCCAGCAGCCCGGGACAGCCCCTCTCTGGAAACACCATATATTTT.

This clone was found once. This chain joins TRBV9 and TRBJ2-1, with 9 bases matching TRBD1. Losses at the gene ends were 3 bases for V and 10 bases for J; bases not matched to a gene: 8. Per the germline V gene, CDR1 is SGDLS and CDR2 is YYNGEE. CDR3 length equals 14 residues. For the CDR3, the DNA is TGTGCCAGCAGCGCGACAGGGGGTGGTTGGGAGCAGTTCTTC. It yields the protein CASSATGGGWEQFF.